This entry concerns a single T cell receptor (beta chain). TCRdb keeps only in-frame clones here, not all; method: immunoSEQ multiplex PCR. The data hold under 200,000 clones, with about 86% observed a single time. These data are taken from a study of blood T cell repertoires in COVID-19. Germline V gives CDR1 MDHEN, CDR2 SYDVKM. Trimming cost V 8 bases and J 1 base, with 18 bases left between them. CDR3 length: 16 residues. The sequence was obtained from a woman in her 70s with COVID-19, enrolled during active disease. The chain uses TRBV28 and TRBJ1-5; weak D call: TRBD1 (6 bases). Sequencing was done on a sample of peripheral blood. The CDR3 sequence is CASRVFWDKSNQPQHF. The CDR3 nucleotides read TGTGCCAGCCGAGTTTTTTGGGACAAGAGCAATCAGCCCCAGCATTTT.